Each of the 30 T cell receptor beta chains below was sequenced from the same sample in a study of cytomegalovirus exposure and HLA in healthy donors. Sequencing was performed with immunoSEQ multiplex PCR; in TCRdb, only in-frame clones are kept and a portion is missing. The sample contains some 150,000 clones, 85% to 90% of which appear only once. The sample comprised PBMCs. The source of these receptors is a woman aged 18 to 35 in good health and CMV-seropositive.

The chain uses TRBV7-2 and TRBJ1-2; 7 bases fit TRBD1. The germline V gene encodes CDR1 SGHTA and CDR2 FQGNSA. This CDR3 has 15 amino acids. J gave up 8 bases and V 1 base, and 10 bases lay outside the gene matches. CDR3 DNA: TGTGCCAGCAGCTTAGGCCGTAGGGGGCTCTTCGGCTACACCTTC. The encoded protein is CASSLGRRGLFGYTF.

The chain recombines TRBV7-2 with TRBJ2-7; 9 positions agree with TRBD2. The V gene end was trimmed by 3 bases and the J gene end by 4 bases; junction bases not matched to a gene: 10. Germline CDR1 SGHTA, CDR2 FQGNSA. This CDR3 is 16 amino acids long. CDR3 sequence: CASSLRRGGPVYEQYF. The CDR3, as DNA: TGTGCCAGCAGCTTGAGGCGGGGGGGCCCCGTTTACGAGCAGTACTTC.

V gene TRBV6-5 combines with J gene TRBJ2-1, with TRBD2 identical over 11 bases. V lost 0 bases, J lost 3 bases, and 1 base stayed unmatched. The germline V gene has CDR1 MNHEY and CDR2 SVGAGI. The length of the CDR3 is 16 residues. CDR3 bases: TGTGCCAGCAGTTACTCCCTAGCGGGAGGCTACAATGAGCAGTTCTTC. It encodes CASSYSLAGGYNEQFF.

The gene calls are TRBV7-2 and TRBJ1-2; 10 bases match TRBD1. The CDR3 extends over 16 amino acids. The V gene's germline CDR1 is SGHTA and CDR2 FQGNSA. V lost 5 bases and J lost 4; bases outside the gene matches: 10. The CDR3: CASSETPWDRGYGYTF. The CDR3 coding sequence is TGTGCCAGCAGCGAAACACCCTGGGACAGGGGCTATGGCTACACCTTC. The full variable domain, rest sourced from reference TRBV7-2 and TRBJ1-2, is GAGVSQSPSNKVTEKGKDVELRCDPISGHTALYWYRQSLGQGLEFLIYFQGNSAPDKSGLPSDRFSAERTGGSVSTLTIQRTQQEDSAVYLCASSETPWDRGYGYTFGSGTRLTVV.

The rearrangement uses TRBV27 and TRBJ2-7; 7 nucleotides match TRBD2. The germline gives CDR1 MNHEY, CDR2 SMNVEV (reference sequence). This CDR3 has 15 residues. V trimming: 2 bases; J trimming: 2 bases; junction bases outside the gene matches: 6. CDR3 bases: TGTGCCAGCAGTTTACGTGGGAGGGGAACCTACGAGCAGTACTTC. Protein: CASSLRGRGTYEQYF.

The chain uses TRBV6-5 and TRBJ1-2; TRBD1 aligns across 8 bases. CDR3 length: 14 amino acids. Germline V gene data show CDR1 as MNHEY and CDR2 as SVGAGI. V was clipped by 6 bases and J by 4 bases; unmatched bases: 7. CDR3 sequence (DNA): TGTGCCAGCAGGGACCAGGGGGCGATCTATGGCTACACCTTC. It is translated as CASRDQGAIYGYTF.

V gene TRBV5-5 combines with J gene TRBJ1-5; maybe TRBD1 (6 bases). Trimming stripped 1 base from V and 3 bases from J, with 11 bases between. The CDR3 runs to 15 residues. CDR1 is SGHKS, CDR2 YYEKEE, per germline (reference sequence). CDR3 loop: CASSLSGQINQPQHF. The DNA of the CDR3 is TGTGCCAGCAGCTTGTCCGGACAGATCAATCAGCCCCAGCATTTT.

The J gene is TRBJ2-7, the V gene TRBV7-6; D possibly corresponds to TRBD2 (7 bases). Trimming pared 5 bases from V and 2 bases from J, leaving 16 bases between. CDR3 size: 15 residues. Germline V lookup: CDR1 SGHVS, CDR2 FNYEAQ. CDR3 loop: CASSPTGGITYEQYF. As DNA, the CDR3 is TGTGCCAGCAGCCCGACGGGGGGCATCACCTACGAGCAGTACTTC.

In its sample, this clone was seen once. CDR3 amino acids: CASSEWGQNTYIDEQFF. In DNA form, the CDR3 reads TGTGCCAGCAGTGAGTGGGGCCAAAATACCTACATTGATGAGCAGTTCTTC. The V and J genes are TRBV6-1 and TRBJ2-1; D possibly corresponds to TRBD1 (5 bases). CDR1 is MNHNS and CDR2 is SASEGT in the germline V gene. V was cut by 3 bases and J by 8 bases, with 23 bases left in between. The CDR3 is 17 residues long.

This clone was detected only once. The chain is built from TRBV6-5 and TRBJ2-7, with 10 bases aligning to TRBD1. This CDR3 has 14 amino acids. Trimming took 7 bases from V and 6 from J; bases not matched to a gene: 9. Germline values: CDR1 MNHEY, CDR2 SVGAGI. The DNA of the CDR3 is TGTGCCAGCACTCCCCCGGGACAGGGGTCCGAGCAGTACTTC. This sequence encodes CASTPPGQGSEQYF.

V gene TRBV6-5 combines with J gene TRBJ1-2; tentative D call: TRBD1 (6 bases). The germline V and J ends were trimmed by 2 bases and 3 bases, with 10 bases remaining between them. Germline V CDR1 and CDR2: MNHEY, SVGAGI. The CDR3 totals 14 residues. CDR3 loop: CASSYTGKDYGYTF. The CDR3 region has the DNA TGTGCCAGCAGTTACACAGGGAAAGACTATGGCTACACCTTC.

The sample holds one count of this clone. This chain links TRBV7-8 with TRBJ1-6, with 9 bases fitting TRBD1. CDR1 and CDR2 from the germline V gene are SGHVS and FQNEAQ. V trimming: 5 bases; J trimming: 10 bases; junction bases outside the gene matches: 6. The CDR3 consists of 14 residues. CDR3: CASSHGQGRSPLHF. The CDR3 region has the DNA TGTGCCAGCAGCCATGGACAGGGGAGGTCACCCCTCCACTTT.

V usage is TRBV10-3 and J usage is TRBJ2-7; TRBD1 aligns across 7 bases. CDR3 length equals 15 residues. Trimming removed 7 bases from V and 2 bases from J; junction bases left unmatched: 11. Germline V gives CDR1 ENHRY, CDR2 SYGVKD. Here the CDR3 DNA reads TGTGCCATCAACACCGACAGGGATAGAGCCTACGAGCAGTACTTC. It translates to CAINTDRDRAYEQYF.

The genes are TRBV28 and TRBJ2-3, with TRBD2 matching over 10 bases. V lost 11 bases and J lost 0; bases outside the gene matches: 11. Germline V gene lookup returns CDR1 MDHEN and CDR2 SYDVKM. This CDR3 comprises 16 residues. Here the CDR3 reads CACRGASGGSTDTQYF. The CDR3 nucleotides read TGTGCCTGCCGAGGGGCTAGCGGGGGCAGCACAGATACGCAGTATTTT.

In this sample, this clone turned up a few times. The CDR3 nucleotides are TGTGCCAACACAAACCGGACAGGGGGCAAGAACACTGAAGCTTTCTTT. This sequence encodes CANTNRTGGKNTEAFF. The chain joins TRBV7-8 to TRBJ1-1; 11 nucleotides align to TRBD1. In germline, CDR1 is SGHVS, CDR2 FQNEAQ. Unmatched junction bases numbered 11, after V lost 10 bases and J lost 1 base. The CDR3 is made up of 16 amino acids. The variable domain in full, with the rest retrieved from reference TRBV7-8 and TRBJ1-1, is GAGVSQSPRYKVAKRGQDVALRCDPISGHVSLFWYQQALGQGPEFLTYFQNEAQLDKSGLPSDRFFAERPEGSVSTLKIQRTQQEDSAVYLCANTNRTGGKNTEAFFGQGTRLTVV.

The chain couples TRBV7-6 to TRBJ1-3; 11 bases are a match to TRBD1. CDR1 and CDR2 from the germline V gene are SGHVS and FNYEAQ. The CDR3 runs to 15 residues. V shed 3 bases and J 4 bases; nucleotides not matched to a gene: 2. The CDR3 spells CASSLGQGDGNTIYF. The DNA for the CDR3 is TGTGCCAGCAGCTTGGGACAGGGGGACGGAAACACCATATATTTT.

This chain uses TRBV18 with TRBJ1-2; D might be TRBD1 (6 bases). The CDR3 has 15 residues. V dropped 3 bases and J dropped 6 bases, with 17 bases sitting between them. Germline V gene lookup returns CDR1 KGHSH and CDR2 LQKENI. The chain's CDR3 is CASSPAGGTSHGYTF. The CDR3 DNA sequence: TGTGCCAGCTCACCCGCGGGGGGCACGTCCCATGGCTACACCTTC.

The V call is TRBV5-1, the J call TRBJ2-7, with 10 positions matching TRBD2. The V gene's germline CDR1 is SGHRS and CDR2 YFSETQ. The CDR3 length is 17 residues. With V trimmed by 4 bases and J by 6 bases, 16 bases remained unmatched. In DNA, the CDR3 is TGCGCCAGCAGCCCCGTCCTAGCGGGAGCCCGAAGAGGCGAGCAGTACTTC. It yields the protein CASSPVLAGARRGEQYF.

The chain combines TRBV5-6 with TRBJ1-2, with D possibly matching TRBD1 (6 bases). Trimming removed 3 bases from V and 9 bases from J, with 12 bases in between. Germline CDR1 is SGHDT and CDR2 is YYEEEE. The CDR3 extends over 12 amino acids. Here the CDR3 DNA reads TGTGCCAGCAGCTGGGGGGGCGGGAGCTACACCTTC. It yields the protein CASSWGGGSYTF. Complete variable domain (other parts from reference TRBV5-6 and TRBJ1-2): DAGVTQSPTHLIKTRGQQVTLRCSPKSGHDTVSWYQQALGQGPQFIFQYYEEEERQRGNFPDRFSGHQFPNYSSELNVNALLLGDSALYLCASSWGGGSYTFGSGTRLTVV.

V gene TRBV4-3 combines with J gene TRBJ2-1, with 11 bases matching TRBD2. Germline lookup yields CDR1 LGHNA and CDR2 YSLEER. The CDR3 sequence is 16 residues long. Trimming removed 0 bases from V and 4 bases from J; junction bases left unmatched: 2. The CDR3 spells CASSQDIAGGYNEQFF. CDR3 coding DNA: TGCGCCAGCAGCCAAGATATAGCGGGGGGGTACAATGAGCAGTTCTTC.

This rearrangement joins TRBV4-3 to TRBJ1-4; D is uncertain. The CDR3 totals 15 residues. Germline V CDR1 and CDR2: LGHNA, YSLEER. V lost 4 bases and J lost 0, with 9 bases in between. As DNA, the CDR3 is TGCGCCAGCAGCCGACCAGAGGCAACTAATGAAAAACTGTTTTTT. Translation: CASSRPEATNEKLFF.

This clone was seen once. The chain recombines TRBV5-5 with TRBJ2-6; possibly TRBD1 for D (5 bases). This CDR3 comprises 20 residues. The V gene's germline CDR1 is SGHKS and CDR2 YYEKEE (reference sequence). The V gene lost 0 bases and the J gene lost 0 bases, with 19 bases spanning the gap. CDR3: CASSLALWGPGRSGANVLTF. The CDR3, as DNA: TGTGCCAGCAGCTTGGCTCTATGGGGCCCAGGACGCTCTGGGGCCAACGTCCTGACTTTC.

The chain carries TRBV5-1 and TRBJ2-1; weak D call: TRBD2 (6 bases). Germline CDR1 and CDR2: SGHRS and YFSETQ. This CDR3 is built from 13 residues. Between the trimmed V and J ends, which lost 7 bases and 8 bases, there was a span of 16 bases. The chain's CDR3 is CASGRDVGHEQFF. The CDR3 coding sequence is TGCGCCAGCGGGCGGGATGTCGGGCATGAGCAGTTCTTC. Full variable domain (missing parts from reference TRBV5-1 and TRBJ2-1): KAGVTQTPRYLIKTRGQQVTLSCSPISGHRSVSWYQQTPGQGLQFLFEYFSETQRNKGNFPGRFSGRQFSNSRSEMNVSTLELGDSALYLCASGRDVGHEQFFGPGTRLTVL.

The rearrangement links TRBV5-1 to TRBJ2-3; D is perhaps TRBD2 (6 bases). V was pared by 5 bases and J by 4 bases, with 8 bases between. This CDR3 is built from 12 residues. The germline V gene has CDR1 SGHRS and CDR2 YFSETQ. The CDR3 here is CASSPGADTQYF. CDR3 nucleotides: TGCGCCAGCAGTCCGGGAGCAGATACGCAGTATTTT.

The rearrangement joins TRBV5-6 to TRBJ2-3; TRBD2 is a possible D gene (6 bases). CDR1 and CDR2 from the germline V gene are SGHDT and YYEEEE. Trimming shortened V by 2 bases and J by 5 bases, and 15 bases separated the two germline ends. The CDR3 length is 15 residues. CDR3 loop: CASSFRGKNVDTQYF. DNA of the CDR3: TGTGCCAGCAGCTTTCGGGGGAAGAACGTAGATACGCAGTATTTT.

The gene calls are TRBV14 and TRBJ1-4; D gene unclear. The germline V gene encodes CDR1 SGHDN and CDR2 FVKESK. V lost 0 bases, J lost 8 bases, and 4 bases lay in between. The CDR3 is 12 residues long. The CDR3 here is CASSQDLEKLFF. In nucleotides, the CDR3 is TGTGCCAGCAGCCAAGATCTCGAAAAACTGTTTTTT.

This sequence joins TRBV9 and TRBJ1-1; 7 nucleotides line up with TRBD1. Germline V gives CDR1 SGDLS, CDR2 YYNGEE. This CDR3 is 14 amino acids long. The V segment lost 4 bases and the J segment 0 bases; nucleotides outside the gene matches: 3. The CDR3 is CASSKTGMNTEAFF. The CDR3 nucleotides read TGTGCCAGCAGCAAGACAGGGATGAACACTGAAGCTTTCTTT.

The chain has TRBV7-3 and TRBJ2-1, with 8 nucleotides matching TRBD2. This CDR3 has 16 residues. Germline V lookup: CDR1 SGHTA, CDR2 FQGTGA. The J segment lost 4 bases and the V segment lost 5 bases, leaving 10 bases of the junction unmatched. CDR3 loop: CASSRPAGGFYNEQFF. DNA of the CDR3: TGTGCCAGCAGCCGGCCGGCGGGGGGCTTTTACAATGAGCAGTTCTTC.

DNA of the CDR3: TGTGCCATCAGTGAGTTGGGACTAGCGGGAGGGGGGGCAGATACGCAGTATTTT. It is translated as CAISELGLAGGGADTQYF. V gene TRBV10-3 combines with J gene TRBJ2-3; 16 bases align to TRBD2. The length of the CDR3 is 18 residues. The germline V gene has CDR1 ENHRY and CDR2 SYGVKD. V trimming: 1 base; J trimming: 4 bases; junction bases outside the gene matches: 5.

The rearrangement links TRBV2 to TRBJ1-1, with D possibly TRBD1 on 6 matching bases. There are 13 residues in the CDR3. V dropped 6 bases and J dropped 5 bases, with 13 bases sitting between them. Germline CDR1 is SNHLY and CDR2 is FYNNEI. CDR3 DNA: TGTGCCAGCAGCGTAGGGGGTAGGACTGAAGCTTTCTTT. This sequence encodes CASSVGGRTEAFF.